This entry lists 31 T cell receptor beta chains sequenced from one sample in a study of cytomegalovirus exposure and HLA in healthy donors. Vbeta (60) and Jbeta (13) primers were used in the PCR. Sequencing used immunoSEQ multiplex PCR; TCRdb keeps in-frame clones, though not all of them. This sample has around 220,000 clones; more than 60% occur once, and the top ten carry roughly a sixth. Material for sequencing was PBMCs. The receptors come from a man in his forties in good health and CMV-seronegative.

The chain combines TRBV9 with TRBJ2-3, with D unclear. V gave up 4 bases and J gave up 2 bases, with 14 bases separating them. The CDR3 contains 15 residues. Germline V gene sequence: CDR1 SGDLS, CDR2 YYNGEE. CDR3 DNA: TGTGCCAGCAGCCTTAAACCACTACACACAGATACGCAGTATTTT. Its translation: CASSLKPLHTDTQYF. Full variable domain (rest looked up from reference TRBV9 and TRBJ2-3): DSGVTQTPKHLITATGQRVTLRCSPRSGDLSVYWYQQSLDQGLQFLIQYYNGEERAKGNILERFSAQQFPDLHSELNLSSLELGDSALYFCASSLKPLHTDTQYFGPGTRLTVL.

V gene TRBV11-2 combines with J gene TRBJ2-1; TRBD2 matches at 10 bases. Trimming took 3 bases from V and 5 from J; bases not matched to a gene: 4. CDR1 and CDR2 from the germline V gene are SGHAT and FQNNGV. The CDR3 contains 15 residues. CDR3 DNA: TGTGCCAGCAGCTTCCGGACTAGCGGACACAATGAGCAGTTCTTC. Amino acid sequence: CASSFRTSGHNEQFF. Combining the CDR3 with reference TRBV11-2 and TRBJ2-1 gives the whole variable domain EAGVAQSPRYKIIEKRQSVAFWCNPISGHATLYWYQQILGQGPKLLIQFQNNGVVDDSQLPKDRFSAERLKGVDSTLKIQPAKLEDSAVYLCASSFRTSGHNEQFFGPGTRLTVL.

The chain links TRBV6-5 to TRBJ2-2, with 8 bases aligning to TRBD1. The germline gives CDR1 MNHEY, CDR2 SVGAGI. The CDR3 sequence is 14 residues long. The trim removed 6 bases at V and 6 bases at J, leaving 6 bases unmatched. CDR3 in amino acids: CASRAPTGAGELFF. The CDR3 DNA sequence: TGTGCCAGCAGGGCCCCGACAGGGGCCGGGGAGCTGTTTTTT.

The chain links TRBV15 to TRBJ1-5; 8 positions agree with TRBD1. V lost 3 bases to trimming and J lost 4 bases; unmatched junction nucleotides: 2. The germline gives CDR1 LNHNV, CDR2 YYDKDF (reference sequence). The CDR3 contains 14 residues. This CDR3 is CATSRDRENQPQHF. The CDR3 DNA sequence: TGTGCCACCAGCAGGGACAGGGAGAATCAGCCCCAGCATTTT.

The chain links TRBV27 to TRBJ2-7; the D gene is possibly TRBD2 (5 bases). This CDR3 contains 16 residues. CDR1 MNHEY and CDR2 SMNVEV come from the germline V gene (reference sequence). V was clipped by 0 bases and J by 0 bases, with 12 bases between them. CDR3 DNA: TGTGCCAGCAGTTTATCCCCGGACTCCCCCTCCTACGAGCAGTACTTC. Residues: CASSLSPDSPSYEQYF.

V is TRBV6-5 and J is TRBJ1-1; D uncertain. Germline V gene sequence: CDR1 MNHEY, CDR2 SVGAGI. Deletions cut 5 bases from V and 5 bases from J, with 12 bases between. The CDR3 totals 13 residues. The CDR3 DNA reads as TGTGCCAGCAGTACGGGGTTGGGGACTGAAGCTTTCTTT. This sequence encodes CASSTGLGTEAFF.

V and J are TRBV28 and TRBJ2-1; D is possibly TRBD2 (5 bases). CDR3 length: 15 residues. V gave up 6 bases and J gave up 0 bases, with 12 bases separating them. Germline CDR1 reads MDHEN; CDR2 reads SYDVKM. CDR3 coding DNA: TGTGCCAGCAGCTTAGGGAGAAGCTCCTACAATGAGCAGTTCTTC. It specifies CASSLGRSSYNEQFF.

The chain's CDR3 is CASSGRGNTEAFF. CDR3 nucleotides: TGTGCCAGCAGCGGCAGGGGGAACACTGAAGCTTTCTTT. The V and J genes are TRBV5-4 and TRBJ1-1, with a weak D call TRBD1 (6 bases). The length of the CDR3 is 13 residues. From germline, CDR1 is SGHNT and CDR2 YYREEE (reference sequence). The V end lost 4 bases, the J end lost 1 base, and 8 bases lay between the germline ends.

This clone was recorded once. The chain is built from TRBV28 and TRBJ1-1; no firm D call. The V end was cut by 8 bases, the J end by 5 bases, with 18 bases between. This CDR3 is 14 amino acids long. Germline lookup yields CDR1 MDHEN and CDR2 SYDVKM. The CDR3 reads CASVPSGRWTEAFF. Written as DNA, the CDR3 is TGTGCCAGCGTTCCTTCGGGGAGGTGGACTGAAGCTTTCTTT.

The sample holds a few counts of this clone. The V call is TRBV29-1, the J call TRBJ2-5, with TRBD2 matching 10 bases. Germline V gene data show CDR1 as SQVTM and CDR2 as ANQGSEA. The junction had 13 bases not matched to a gene; V was cut back by 1 base and J by 5 bases. The CDR3 contains 17 residues. This CDR3 is CSVEGKASGSGTETQYF. CDR3 DNA sequence: TGCAGCGTTGAAGGAAAGGCTAGCGGGAGTGGGACGGAGACCCAGTACTTC.

The chain is built from TRBV25-1 and TRBJ1-2, with D uncertain. The ends were cut back, 4 bases at V and 2 bases at J, with 8 bases in the middle. In germline, CDR1 is MGHDK, CDR2 SYGVNS. CDR3 length: 13 amino acids. CDR3 in amino acids: CASSVTGNYGYTF. Written as DNA, the CDR3 is TGTGCCAGCAGTGTTACGGGGAACTATGGCTACACCTTC.

V usage is TRBV6-5 and J usage is TRBJ1-2; no reliable D call. The germline V gene encodes CDR1 MNHEY and CDR2 SVGAGI. V lost 7 bases, J lost 6 bases, and 9 bases lay in between. CDR3 length: 11 residues. The CDR3 region is CASNDGDGYTF. CDR3 sequence (DNA): TGTGCCAGCAACGACGGGGATGGCTACACCTTC.

This clone was found a few times. This specimen includes other DNA sequences encoding the same CDR3. The chain uses TRBV6-4 and TRBJ1-1; TRBD1 matches at 9 bases. CDR1 is MRHNA and CDR2 is SNTAGT in the germline V gene. CDR3 size: 14 residues. The V and J ends lost 5 bases and 0 bases, in that order; junction bases with no gene match: 1. This CDR3 is CASSRDRVNTEAFF. Written as DNA, the CDR3 is TGTGCCAGCAGTCGGGACAGGGTGAACACTGAAGCTTTCTTT.

This chain uses TRBV15 with TRBJ1-3; 8 nucleotides align to TRBD1. The CDR3 has 17 amino acids. The germline CDR1 and CDR2 sequences are LNHNV and YYDKDF (reference sequence). The junction had 9 bases not matched to a gene; V was cut back by 3 bases and J by 2 bases. Here the CDR3 reads CATSRVTGEGTGNTIYF. The DNA of the CDR3 is TGTGCCACCAGCAGGGTGACAGGGGAAGGAACTGGAAACACCATATATTTT.

V gene TRBV30 combines with J gene TRBJ2-7; the D gene is possibly TRBD2 (6 bases). CDR1 and CDR2 (germline): GTSNPN, SVGIG (reference sequence). V shed 7 bases and J shed 5 bases, with 18 bases lying between them. The length of the CDR3 is 13 residues. CDR3 in DNA: TGTGCCTATGAACAGTATCAGCGGGACGAGCAGTACTTC. Amino acid sequence: CAYEQYQRDEQYF.

This clone was seen a few times. The rearrangement uses TRBV9 and TRBJ2-1; maybe TRBD1 (5 bases). Germline V gene sequence: CDR1 SGDLS, CDR2 YYNGEE. CDR3 length: 15 amino acids. Trimming stripped 3 bases from V and 0 bases from J, with 10 bases between. The CDR3, as DNA: TGTGCCAGCAGCGACACAGGAAGCTCCTACAATGAGCAGTTCTTC. Translation: CASSDTGSSYNEQFF.

The chain carries TRBV7-9 and TRBJ1-1, with D possibly being TRBD1 (6 bases). CDR3 length equals 11 residues. The germline gives CDR1 SEHNR, CDR2 FQNEAQ (reference sequence). V shed 4 bases and J shed 10 bases, with 10 bases lying between them. CDR3 DNA sequence: TGTGCCAGCAGCTCAGGGGTGGGAGCTTTCTTT. It codes for CASSSGVGAFF.

The chain joins TRBV28 to TRBJ1-5; TRBD1 matches at 8 bases. With 6 bases clipped from V and 7 bases from J, the junction kept 14 bases outside the gene matches. Germline values: CDR1 MDHEN, CDR2 SYDVKM. This CDR3 spans 16 amino acids. The CDR3 reads CASSIEWTGNGQPQHF. The CDR3 DNA is TGTGCCAGCAGCATAGAATGGACAGGGAACGGACAGCCCCAGCATTTT.

The chain is built from TRBV19 and TRBJ2-3; 10 nucleotides align to TRBD2. Per the germline V gene, CDR1 is LNHDA and CDR2 is SQIVND (reference sequence). The J segment lost 4 bases and the V segment lost 2 bases, leaving 3 bases of the junction unmatched. The CDR3 covers 15 residues. CDR3 residues: CASSILAGVSDTQYF. As DNA, the CDR3 is TGTGCCAGTAGTATACTAGCGGGAGTGTCAGATACGCAGTATTTT.

The chain employs TRBV29-1 and TRBJ2-1; the D is unclear. The CDR3 consists of 12 residues. V lost 1 base and J 7 bases, leaving 8 bases between the germline ends. CDR1 SQVTM and CDR2 ANQGSEA come from the germline V gene. The CDR3 reads CSVEASINEQFF. In DNA, the CDR3 is TGCAGCGTTGAAGCCAGTATTAATGAGCAGTTCTTC.

The chain is built from TRBV18 and TRBJ2-1; TRBD2 might be the D (6 bases). Germline loops: CDR1 KGHSH, CDR2 LQKENI. The ends were cut back, 0 bases at V and 7 bases at J, with 10 bases in the middle. The CDR3 totals 14 residues. CDR3 residues: CASSPPAGRNEQFF. The CDR3 DNA reads as TGTGCCAGCTCACCACCGGCGGGAAGGAATGAGCAGTTCTTC.

The chain is built from TRBV7-9 and TRBJ2-3; 8 nucleotides align to TRBD1. After removal of 5 bases from V and 4 bases from J, the junction contained 5 bases not matched to a gene. The CDR3 contains 14 residues. CDR1 SEHNR and CDR2 FQNEAQ come from the germline V gene (reference sequence). As DNA, the CDR3 is TGTGCCAGCAGCCCCGGGACAGGATCAGATACGCAGTATTTT. Translated, it gives CASSPGTGSDTQYF.

The V call is TRBV5-4, the J call TRBJ1-1; no clear D gene. V dropped 0 bases and J dropped 7 bases, with 13 bases sitting between them. This CDR3 comprises 14 residues. Germline CDR1 and CDR2: SGHNT and YYREEE (reference sequence). The CDR3 loop is CASSLDIGVLEAFF. CDR3 DNA sequence: TGTGCCAGCAGCTTGGACATCGGAGTGCTTGAAGCTTTCTTT.

There are a few counts of this clone. The V gene is TRBV27, the J gene TRBJ2-3; D may be TRBD1 (6 bases). V lost 2 bases and J 3 bases, leaving 12 bases between the germline ends. The CDR3 is made up of 15 amino acids. Per germline, CDR1 MNHEY and CDR2 SMNVEV (reference sequence). The DNA of the CDR3 is TGTGCCAGCAGTTTAAGGGGACACTTAACAGATACGCAGTATTTT. It codes for CASSLRGHLTDTQYF.

This clone was counted a single time. This rearrangement joins TRBV7-9 to TRBJ2-7; perhaps TRBD2 as D (6 bases). Germline-derived CDR1 and CDR2 are SEHNR and FQNEAQ (reference sequence). The CDR3 covers 16 residues. V lost 8 bases, J lost 0 bases, and 20 bases lay in between. In nucleotides, the CDR3 is TGTGCCAGCTCGGGGGTAGAGGACCGTCGCTCCTACGAGCAGTACTTC. Translation gives CASSGVEDRRSYEQYF.

The rearrangement joins TRBV18 to TRBJ1-5, with D possibly matching TRBD1 (5 bases). The CDR3 has 15 amino acids. Germline CDR1 KGHSH, CDR2 LQKENI. V shed 3 bases and J shed 4 bases, with 13 bases lying between them. CDR3 region: CASSPQGVPNQPQHF. CDR3 DNA: TGTGCCAGCTCACCTCAAGGGGTCCCAAATCAGCCCCAGCATTTT. Supplemented by reference TRBV18 and TRBJ1-5, the full variable domain reads NAGVMQNPRHLVRRRGQEARLRCSPMKGHSHVYWYRQLPEEGLKFMVYLQKENIIDESGMPKERFSAEFPKEGPSILRIQQVVRGDSAAYFCASSPQGVPNQPQHFGDGTRLSIL.

This clone was observed a handful of times. The chain is built from TRBV6-1 and TRBJ1-1; D is unclear. This CDR3 region has 13 residues. Germline-derived CDR1 and CDR2 are MNHNS and SASEGT. V gave up 8 bases and J gave up 3 bases, with 13 bases separating them. CDR3 sequence reads: CASGVEGYTEAFF. CDR3 in DNA: TGTGCCAGCGGGGTGGAGGGATACACTGAAGCTTTCTTT.

This clone was found a few times. The gene calls are TRBV7-9 and TRBJ2-5; D possibly corresponds to TRBD1 (5 bases). Gene TRBJ2-7 matches the end of the DNA better, so the J call may be wrong. CDR3 length equals 15 residues. Germline CDR1 is SEHNR and CDR2 is FQNEAQ (reference sequence). Here the CDR3 DNA reads TGTGCCAGCAGCTTAGCGCAGGGTTCGGGCTACGAGCAGTACTTC. It codes for CASSLAQGSGYEQYF.

The count of this clone is one. This chain links TRBV7-3 with TRBJ1-6, with D possibly being TRBD1 (5 bases). V lost 7 bases, J lost 0 bases, and 13 bases lay in between. CDR3 length: 16 amino acids. Germline V gene lookup returns CDR1 SGHTA and CDR2 FQGTGA. CDR3 region: CASTQGRASYNSPLHF. Written as DNA, the CDR3 is TGTGCCAGCACCCAGGGCCGGGCCTCCTATAATTCACCCCTCCACTTT.

This chain joins TRBV19 and TRBJ2-2, with 9 bases aligning to TRBD1. The germline V gene has CDR1 LNHDA and CDR2 SQIVND (reference sequence). The CDR3 sequence is 15 residues long. V lost 7 bases and J lost 3; bases outside the gene matches: 6. CDR3 sequence reads: CASTGTGRDTGELFF. The CDR3 nucleotides are TGTGCCAGTACCGGGACAGGGAGGGACACCGGGGAGCTGTTTTTT.

The chain combines TRBV7-8 with TRBJ1-5; D possibly corresponds to TRBD1 (5 bases). The CDR3 is made up of 13 amino acids. Germline lookup yields CDR1 SGHVS and CDR2 FQNEAQ. V was pared by 10 bases and J by 4 bases, with 14 bases between. This CDR3 is CATSRGMNQPQHF. The CDR3 region has the DNA TGTGCCACCTCCCGGGGGATGAATCAGCCCCAGCATTTT.